This entry concerns a single TCR beta chain. The table lists this clone with a count of one. The antigen it binds to is not known. No much larger clone exists at a distance of one base, and base qualities are not known. The cohort comprised 710 or so healthy bone marrow donors. Cohort members were all nominally healthy when sampled, although unrecorded immune exposures were likely present. The donor was CMV seropositive and was included in the group of about 290 seropositive cohort members. A peripheral blood sample was provided by each donor, and peripheral blood mononuclear cells were used for TCR beta sequencing. The Qiagen DNeasy Blood Extraction Kit was used to extract genomic DNA from the blood cell samples. The data were taken from a study of cytomegalovirus exposure and HLA in healthy donors (dated by TCRdb to between 2016 and 2019). Notes on the research overall: In an earlier analysis of approximately 640 of the donors, less than 350 Gb of sequence data and roughly 100 million unique TCR beta sequences from 180 million or so T cells were reported. Among the approximately 400 genotyped donors, under 90% belonged to the genetic ancestry cluster associated with self-reported Caucasian donors. A separate validation cohort of roughly 130 different subjects was used in addition to the approximately 610-subject first cohort. Alongside the repertoire data, information on donor age, sex, ethnicity and CMV serostatus was compiled. Every repertoire in the discovery cohort had been generated on one and the same sequencing platform. Rather than drawing on any new phenotypic data, the later analysis identified candidate immune exposures from TCR beta sequences and the way those sequences occurred across donors. In a later genetic analysis, genome-wide SNP genotypes for about three fifths of the roughly 670 donors were used, and that subset was treated as a discovery cohort. An earlier analysis of about 620 of the donors applied high-throughput TCR beta sequencing to assess whether each TCR beta V gene segment acted as functional or pseudogenic. Typing coverage differed by locus: A, B, C, DRB1 and DQB1 were typed in about 620-630 donors, DQA1 in 500 to 550, DPA1 in 600 to 610, and DPB1 in just under 480. Approximately 300 gigabases of sequencing data and around 80 million unique TCR sequences made up an early release that covered several hundred HLA-typed donors. Among 300 to 500 genotyped donors of the cohort, an average of approximately 220,000 unique TCR beta nucleotide sequences was sequenced per donor, of which approximately 18% were non-productive. The aim of the study was to test whether cataloging public T cell receptors could identify signatures of past pathogen exposure. A later analysis re-analyzed previously published TCR beta repertoires from 650 to 800 donors and added high-resolution HLA genotyping to study TCR occurrence patterns. Using immunosequencing, the study profiled T cell repertoires from around 680 subjects and related those repertoires to cytomegalovirus serostatus. Roughly 5 DR-DQ haplotypes were handled as single units for association and clustering, since linkage in the cohort was strong. The study combined high-throughput TCR immunosequencing, statistical association of individual TCRs with disease status, and machine learning to predict cytomegalovirus infection status. HLA typing included class I and class II loci at four-digit resolution. Study-wide findings and limitations: In a later genetic analysis, a missense DCLRE1C variant was associated with V-gene and J-gene trimming of TCR beta chains, and the association was replicated in an independent cohort. A later genetic analysis reported fewer N-insertions in productive TCRs among donors in an Asian-associated ancestry cluster than the roughly 640-donor mean. HLA typing was unavailable for some donors at each locus, so association tests used only the typed subset. Across donors, most TCR sequences were observed very rarely, whereas some public TCRs were present in many individuals. A further reported finding was that TCR beta sequences accurately predicted the HLA-A and HLA-B alleles for most subjects in the first cohort. Because counts were too low, roughly 16 rarely observed V segments, including chromosome 9 orphons, were left out of the earlier analysis of a few hundred of the donors. Because the 87-base-pair reads could not distinguish some IMGT-functional V segments, including TRBV6-2 and TRBV6-3, those segments were excluded. Linkage disequilibrium might explain the correlated functional status among segregating V segments, but an unknown experimental factor could not be excluded. In a later analysis, several top co-occurrence clusters were reported to appear linked to parvovirus B19, influenza, CMV and Epstein-Barr virus. The study listed 164 TCR beta chains as associated with cytomegalovirus. In a later analysis, 15,000 to 20,000 TCR beta sequences were associated with specific HLA alleles at a false discovery rate of 0.05. A later analysis found that TCR association rates varied across HLA loci, with DRB1 alleles showing the most associated TCRs and HLA-C alleles the fewest. Broadly in line with IMGT annotations, most TCR beta V segments showed up in productive rearrangements about 87% or about 30% of the time in an earlier analysis of around 550 of the donors. Assigning TCR associations to individual alleles was difficult when HLA alleles, especially DR and DQ, strongly co-occurred. Roughly uniform sequencing depth across donors was assumed in presence/absence analyses, although this assumption may not hold. The only immune exposure information available for the cohort was CMV serostatus. A cluster of highly shared sequence variants was judged likely to be a technical artifact of the sequencing pipeline. The authors suggested that the approach could potentially be extended to other disease states and immunological phenotypes. In vitro tests confirmed that three of the cytomegalovirus-associated TCR beta chains recognize cytomegalovirus antigens. In a later analysis, HLA-associated TCR beta chains showed more clonal expansion and lower generation probabilities than non-associated chains that were equally common. According to a later analysis, most CMV-associated TCR beta chains appeared to be HLA-restricted, and the HLA associations seemed to be driven largely by CMV exposure. In both the original and validation cohorts, the classifier was reported to diagnose cytomegalovirus status with high specificity and sensitivity. This cohort had only TCR beta chains sequenced, and the lack of alpha or paired-chain data limited which features could be detected.

Receptors were amplified or captured by the immunoSEQ multiplex PCR assay. The multiplex PCR relied on a mix of 60 forward primers for TCR Vbeta segments and 13 reverse primers for TCR Jbeta segments. Amplification of the CDR3 region of rearranged TCR beta genes was performed with a multiplex PCR assay on genomic DNA. The amplified TCR beta libraries were sequenced on the Illumina HiSeq System as 87-base-pair reads. The study's own analysis went as follows. Across the roughly 640 repertoires, a later analysis counted tens of millions of unique TCR beta chains, some 11 million of which were shared by at least two donors. Raw reads were error-corrected and collapsed into unique sequences by a nearest-neighbor algorithm in which closely related sequences were merged to remove PCR and sequencing errors. Alignment of CDR3 sequences to IMGT reference sequences was used to assign V, D and J gene segments. Each retained sequence needed at least a six-nucleotide match to both a V gene segment and a J gene segment. A rearrangement counted as productive if the CDR3 had no stop codons and remained in frame with V and J, and every other rearrangement counted as non-productive. CDR3 was defined by IMGT convention, running from the second conserved V-encoded cysteine to the conserved J-encoded phenylalanine. In an earlier analysis of approximately 500 of the donors, sequences lacking an unambiguous match to a single V gene segment were excluded. In an earlier analysis of several hundred of the donors, V segments were called functional above 56.7% productive rearrangements and were called segregating when the between-donor standard deviation exceeded 5%. A statistical classification framework was built to diagnose cytomegalovirus status from the catalog of TCR beta chain sequences. In a later analysis, V and J genes were assigned by comparing TCR nucleotide sequences against IMGT/GENE-DB human TR gene sequences. The TCRdist pipeline was used in a later analysis to assign CDR3 sequences and most-parsimonious VDJ recombination scenarios. In a later analysis, each TCR beta chain was defined by its CDR3 amino acid sequence together with its V-gene family, and reads without a unique V-gene family were excluded. In a later analysis, fewer than 650 highly shared, low-generation-probability nucleotide sequences were removed to address suspected cross-contamination and a sequencing artifact. In a later analysis, a clonal expansion index for each public chain was calculated from normalized within-repertoire ranks of inferred template counts. A later analysis computed generation probabilities with a VDJ recombination model fitted to out-of-frame rearrangements, and checked the results against IGoR. In a later analysis, TCR-TCR, TCR-HLA and TCR-CMV co-occurrence was scored with hypergeometric tests, and a repertoire-size bias correction was applied to TCR pairs. In a later analysis, false discovery rates were estimated by permuting HLA or CMV assignments 20 times. In a later analysis, co-occurring TCRs were grouped with DBSCAN, and TCRdist sequence similarity was added when clustering was performed within HLA-allele-positive subsets. Repertoires with fewer than 30,000 or more than 120,000 public chains were left out of co-occurrence clustering, as were five repertoires with anomalous nucleotide sharing. Not all clones reach the TCRdb copy of this immuneACCESS table, which keeps in-frame sequences only. Checked studies attribute under half of the gap to unresolved V genes and leave the rest unexplained. V, J and clone size derive from that table, while D and trimming were established from the DNA sequence. A total of 100,000 or so clones appear in this sample, 65% to 85% of them only once. The ten largest make up more than 5% of the sample.

The germline V gene (reference sequence) gives CDR1 as SSHAT and CDR2 as FNYEAQ. V is pared back by 5 bases and J by 1 base, with 8 bases lying between the germline termini. The CDR3 runs 13 amino acids, cysteine and phenylalanine included. Only the CDR3 part of the read is kept: 39 bases, read in frame from the first base. This sequence uses TRBV7-7 and TRBJ1-1; TRBD1 might be the D gene, on 5 matching bases. The sequence was collected from a man in his forties in good health and CMV-seropositive. The material sequenced was PBMCs. The DNA sequence is as follows: TGTGCCAGCAGCATAGACAGGAACACTGAAGCTTTCTTT. This codes for CASSIDRNTEAFF.